These 10 T cell receptor beta chains were sequenced from one sample in a study of CD8+CD57+ T cells in acquired aplastic anemia. Flow cytometry had shown expanded CD8+CD57+ cells in the patients chosen for sequencing. Genomic DNA was employed as the template in profiling TCR beta VDJ and CDR3. MiXCR was run by TCRdb on the reads, yielding one entry per CDR3 protein. The data contain hundreds of thousands of distinct CDR3 sequences, more than 25% of them seen just once; the ten biggest clones take up roughly 0.89%. Sequencing was performed on sorted CD4+, CD8+, or CD8+CD57+ T cells (not recorded which) from PBMCs. These receptors originate from a human donor with aplastic anemia.

The V gene is TRBV2, the J gene TRBJ1-2; D is perhaps TRBD1 (5 bases). Trimming stripped 8 bases from V and 4 bases from J, with 14 bases between. CDR3 length: 13 amino acids. CDR1 is SNHLY and CDR2 is FYNNEI in the germline V gene. The CDR3 sequence is CASVREVLYGYTF. DNA of the CDR3: TGTGCCAGCGTCAGGGAGGTGCTCTATGGCTACACCTTC.

The V call is TRBV6-1, the J call TRBJ1-1, with D possibly TRBD1 on 5 matching bases. Trimming shortened V by 7 bases and J by 7 bases, and 16 bases separated the two germline ends. The CDR3 runs 13 residues. Germline assignment: CDR1 MNHNS and CDR2 SASEGT. The chain's CDR3 is CASTPHRYLEAFF. The CDR3 bases are TGTGCCAGCACTCCCCACAGGTATCTTGAAGCTTTCTTT.

This clonotype was seen only a few times. One end of the junction fails to match germline, which may point to a read error. CDR3: CSVLGVGAFF. Written as DNA, the CDR3 is TGTAGCGTCCTAGGGGTAGGTGCTTTCTTT. The chain links TRBV29-1 to TRBJ1-1; possibly TRBD1 for D (5 bases). The CDR3 runs 10 residues. Germline lookup yields CDR1 SQVTM and CDR2 ANQGSEA.

This clonotype showed up many times. This chain links TRBV9 with TRBJ1-2; D gene ambiguous. The CDR3 totals 14 residues. From germline, CDR1 is SGDLS and CDR2 YYNGEE. Trimming took 0 bases from V and 4 from J, leaving 10 bases between them. Here the CDR3 DNA reads TGTGCCAGCAGCGTAGTGGATGAGGCCTATGGCTACACCTTC. Encoded protein: CASSVVDEAYGYTF.

This chain connects TRBV9 to TRBJ2-7; the D gene is possibly TRBD2 (5 bases). This CDR3 is 13 amino acids long. V was clipped by 0 bases and J by 7 bases, with 11 bases between them. CDR1 is SGDLS and CDR2 is YYNGEE in the germline V gene. The CDR3 sequence is CASSVETTGEQYF. Here the CDR3 DNA reads TGTGCCAGCAGCGTAGAGACCACGGGGGAGCAGTACTTC.

The rearrangement joins TRBV10-3 to TRBJ2-7, with 10 bases matching TRBD2. This CDR3 has 12 residues. With 8 bases clipped from V and 5 bases from J, the junction kept 3 bases outside the gene matches. Germline V gene data show CDR1 as ENHRY and CDR2 as SYGVKD. In nucleotides, the CDR3 is TGTGCCATCGGGACTAGCGTTCACGAGCAGTACTTC. Translating gives CAIGTSVHEQYF.

The chain couples TRBV29-1 to TRBJ2-3; 9 bases map to TRBD2. The CDR3 contains 14 residues. Germline lookup yields CDR1 SQVTM and CDR2 ANQGSEA. The V segment lost 4 bases and the J segment 1 base; nucleotides outside the gene matches: 3. The CDR3 loop is CSVVKRGGTDTQYF. As DNA, the CDR3 is TGCAGCGTTGTGAAGCGGGGGGGCACAGATACGCAGTATTTT.

Only a few counts were recorded for this clonotype. The gene calls are TRBV30 and TRBJ2-7; 12 bases are shared with TRBD2. V dropped 2 bases and J dropped 5; count of bases not matched to a gene: 7. Germline loops: CDR1 GTSNPN, CDR2 SVGIG (reference sequence). This CDR3 comprises 15 residues. CDR3 residues: CAWSIRTSGKNEQYF. The CDR3 coding sequence is TGTGCCTGGAGTATTAGGACTAGCGGGAAAAACGAGCAGTACTTC.

About this clonotype itself: Possible read error: a much larger clone is one base away. CDR3: CNGTPSTDTQYF. CDR3 DNA: TGCAACGGCACCCCTAGCACAGATACGCAGTATTTT. The V gene is TRBV29-1, the J gene TRBJ2-3; D is undetermined. Germline V gene sequence: CDR1 SQVTM, CDR2 ANQGSEA. The CDR3 runs to 12 residues.

This chain links TRBV28 with TRBJ1-5; no clear D gene. Germline CDR1 reads MDHEN; CDR2 reads SYDVKM. This CDR3 has 17 residues. The ends were cut back, 6 bases at V and 4 bases at J, with 22 bases in the middle. The CDR3 nucleotides read TGTGCCAGCAGCCGCCGGAGCTGGCCGGCATCGAATCAGCCCCAGCATTTT. It codes for CASSRRSWPASNQPQHF.